The text below deals with one T cell receptor beta chain. What it binds is not known. The data stem from a study of lymphopenia after photon versus proton radiotherapy. Whole-study findings and limits: After lymphocyte nadir, photon-treated repertoires showed oligoclonal expansion, especially CD8+ Temra. Relative stability marked proton patients; photon patients lost diversity and naive cells. A bigger post-nadir fall in TCR diversity correlated inversely with survival time in deceased patients. Authors raise, but do not show, better survival with proton therapy.

TCRdb's table, derived via immunoSEQ multiplex PCR, lists solely in-frame clones and lacks some. Of fewer than 20,000 clones in the sample, 75% to 90% are singletons; the top ten hold approximately 11%. In germline, CDR1 is SGHRS, CDR2 YFSETQ. The CDR3 consists of 18 residues. V was clipped by 2 bases and J by 2 bases, with 21 bases between them. The clonotype originates from a man between 70 and 80 years old with pancreatic cancer. Sequences were derived from peripheral blood, sampled from a patient treated with proton-based radiotherapy. This chain connects TRBV5-1 to TRBJ2-3; D is possibly TRBD1 (5 bases). The DNA of the CDR3 is TGCGCCAGCAGCTTTCGTCGGAAAACAGGCACCACCACAGATACGCAGTATTTT. Translation: CASSFRRKTGTTTDTQYF.